The clone carrying this T cell receptor beta chain was found a few times. This sample is part of a study of T-cell memory formation after mild COVID-19. TCRdb analysed the 5' RACE reads with MiXCR anew, one entry per CDR3 protein. This sample carries about 140,000 distinct CDR3 sequences, 5.5% to 7% of them seen once, and the ten largest clones take 2% to 2.5%. The CDR3 runs 16 residues. V lost 4 bases and J lost 0, with 16 bases in between. The V gene's germline CDR1 is LGHDT and CDR2 YNNKEL (reference sequence). The receptor was derived from an adult woman who had mild COVID-19 (a few samples of this study predate the infection). Cell type and time point are not known. This chain uses TRBV3-1 with TRBJ2-7, with D perhaps TRBD2 (6 bases). The specimen was PBMCs or a T cell subset sorted from them (not recorded which). The CDR3 loop is CASSPDLGGSSYEQYF. DNA of the CDR3: TGTGCCAGCAGCCCGGATCTGGGGGGAAGCTCCTACGAGCAGTACTTC.